The rows below give T cell receptor beta chains drawn from one sample of a study of cytomegalovirus exposure and HLA in healthy donors. Clones were sequenced by immunoSEQ multiplex PCR, and TCRdb holds only the in-frame ones, with some missing. The sample lists some 94,000 clones, nearly 70% seen once, with roughly 2.8% in the top ten. The specimen was PBMCs. The receptors here all came from a man aged 50 to 60 in good health and CMV-seronegative. Both conserved end residues are part of each CDR3. D genes are given only for firm matches. Size tells how often a clone was seen (once, few, many) or the class of an expanded clone, and some rows leave it out.

d_gene,abundance,v_gene,j_gene,CDR3aa,CDR3nt
NA,NA,TRBV6-1,TRBJ1-2,CASSERDYGYTF,TGTGCCAGCAGTGAACGAGACTATGGCTACACCTTC
NA,few,TRBV7-2,TRBJ1-2,CASSLATGGAGGYTF,TGTGCCAGCAGCTTAGCCACCGGAGGGGCCGGGGGCTACACCTTC
NA,NA,TRBV4-3,TRBJ2-3,CASSQDLRLDLMDTQYF,TGCGCCAGCAGCCAAGATCTCAGGCTGGATCTTATGGATACGCAGTATTTT
NA,NA,TRBV2,TRBJ2-7,CASSEQAGPIEQYF,TGTGCCAGCAGTGAACAGGCGGGGCCCATCGAGCAGTACTTC
TRBD2,NA,TRBV9,TRBJ2-1,CASRAGTTYNEQFF,TGTGCCAGCAGAGCCGGGACTACATACAATGAGCAGTTCTTC
NA,NA,TRBV7-6,TRBJ1-5,CASSPFPDSNQPQHF,TGTGCCAGCAGCCCGTTCCCAGATAGCAATCAGCCCCAGCATTTT
TRBD1,NA,TRBV7-7,TRBJ2-5,CASSPTGYRETQYF,TGTGCTAGCAGCCCGACAGGGTATCGAGAGACCCAGTACTTC
TRBD1,few,TRBV6-5,TRBJ1-4,CASNNRGPANEKLFF,TGTGCCAGCAACAACAGGGGGCCGGCTAATGAAAAACTGTTTTTT
NA,few,TRBV9,TRBJ2-3,CASSVVQGGDTQYF,TGTGCCAGCAGCGTAGTCCAGGGTGGAGATACGCAGTATTTT
NA,few,TRBV25-1,TRBJ2-7,CASSDGREIDEQYF,TGTGCCAGCAGTGACGGACGGGAGATCGACGAGCAGTACTTC
TRBD2,NA,TRBV7-2,TRBJ2-3,CASSFTGGSGTDTQYF,TGTGCCAGCAGCTTTACGGGGGGTTCTGGAACAGATACGCAGTATTTT
TRBD2,once,TRBV12-5,TRBJ2-3,CASGLIAGGITDTQYF,TGTGCTAGTGGTCTGATAGCGGGAGGGATCACAGATACGCAGTATTTT
NA,NA,TRBV29-1,TRBJ2-3,CSVDVGTDTQYF,TGCAGCGTTGATGTCGGCACAGATACGCAGTATTTT
TRBD2,NA,TRBV7-2,TRBJ2-3,CASSLAGTSGQDTQYF,TGTGCCAGCAGCTTAGCCGGGACTAGCGGGCAAGATACGCAGTATTTT
NA,NA,TRBV13,TRBJ1-2,CASSLGDFTSYGYTF,TGTGCCAGCAGCTTAGGCGACTTTACAAGCTATGGCTACACCTTC
NA,NA,TRBV5-1,TRBJ2-5,CASRAGTGGSETQYF,TGCGCCAGCAGGGCCGGGACTGGGGGTTCGGAGACCCAGTACTTC
NA,few,TRBV7-3,TRBJ2-3,CASSLFQGGTDTQYF,TGTGCCAGCAGCTTATTTCAGGGTGGCACAGATACGCAGTATTTT
NA,NA,TRBV5-1,TRBJ1-1,CASSPQATNTEAFF,TGCGCCAGCAGCCCACAGGCGACGAACACTGAAGCTTTCTTT
NA,NA,TRBV7-2,TRBJ1-1,CASSLEAGGAFEAFF,TGTGCCAGCAGCTTAGAAGCAGGTGGGGCCTTTGAAGCTTTCTTT
TRBD1,NA,TRBV29-1,TRBJ2-3,CSVVGQGDFSISTDTQYF,TGCAGCGTTGTCGGACAGGGAGATTTTTCCATTAGCACAGATACGCAGTATTTT
NA,NA,TRBV5-5,TRBJ1-2,CASTLGTLGDYGYTF,TGTGCCAGCACCCTGGGTACCCTAGGGGACTATGGCTACACCTTC
NA,NA,TRBV18,TRBJ2-5,CASSPRSSGQETQYF,TGTGCCAGCTCACCACGAAGTTCGGGCCAAGAGACCCAGTACTTC
TRBD1,NA,TRBV30,TRBJ1-6,CAWTGTGIESSPLHF,TGTGCCTGGACCGGGACAGGGATTGAGTCATCACCCCTCCACTTT
TRBD1,NA,TRBV5-8,TRBJ2-7,CASSLRLGLRDSLDYEQYF,TGTGCCAGCAGCTTGCGGTTGGGGCTCCGGGACAGCCTTGACTACGAGCAGTACTTC
NA,few,TRBV4-3,TRBJ2-2,CASSQAQSSGHTGELFF,TGCGCCAGCAGCCAAGCCCAGAGTAGCGGCCACACCGGGGAGCTGTTTTTT
NA,NA,TRBV18,TRBJ2-7,CASSPPARVASYEQYF,TGTGCCAGCTCACCACCGGCTCGGGTTGCATCCTACGAGCAGTACTTC
TRBD1,NA,TRBV5-1,TRBJ1-2,CASSFEGGTGIGYTF,TGCGCCAGCAGCTTTGAGGGAGGGACAGGGATCGGCTACACCTTC
TRBD2,NA,TRBV6-6,TRBJ2-7,CASSYRGEGGQYF,TGTGCCAGCAGTTACCGCGGGGAGGGAGGGCAGTACTTC
NA,few,TRBV9,TRBJ2-1,CASSVGGQHNEQFF,TGTGCCAGCAGCGTGGGGGGACAGCACAATGAGCAGTTCTTC
NA,NA,TRBV6-1,TRBJ1-4,CASSTLQGTNEKLFF,TGTGCCAGCAGTACGCTACAGGGAACTAATGAAAAACTGTTTTTT
NA,NA,TRBV7-2,TRBJ1-1,CASTRRGDTEAFF,TGTGCCAGCACCCGCAGGGGTGACACTGAAGCTTTCTTT